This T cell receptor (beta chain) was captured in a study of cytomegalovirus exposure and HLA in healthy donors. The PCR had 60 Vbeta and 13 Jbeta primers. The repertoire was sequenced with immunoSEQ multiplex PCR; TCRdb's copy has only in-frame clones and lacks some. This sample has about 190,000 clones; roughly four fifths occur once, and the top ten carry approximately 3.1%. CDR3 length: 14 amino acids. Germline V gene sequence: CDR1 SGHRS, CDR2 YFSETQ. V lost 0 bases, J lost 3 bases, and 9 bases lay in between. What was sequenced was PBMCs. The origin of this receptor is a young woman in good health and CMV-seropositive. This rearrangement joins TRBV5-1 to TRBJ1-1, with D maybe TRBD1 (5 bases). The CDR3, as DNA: TGCGCCAGCAGCTTGGACGGGGGATACACTGAAGCTTTCTTT. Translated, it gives CASSLDGGYTEAFF. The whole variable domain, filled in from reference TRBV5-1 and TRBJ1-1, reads KAGVTQTPRYLIKTRGQQVTLSCSPISGHRSVSWYQQTPGQGLQFLFEYFSETQRNKGNFPGRFSGRQFSNSRSEMNVSTLELGDSALYLCASSLDGGYTEAFFGQGTRLTVV.